The clone carrying this T cell receptor (beta chain) has only a few counts. The sample belongs to a study of identical twins. TCRdb fed the 5' RACE reads into MiXCR, producing one record per CDR3 protein. The sample has some 600,000 distinct CDR3 sequences, roughly 7.1% seen once. Germline values: CDR1 SGHDT, CDR2 YYEEEE. The CDR3 is 18 amino acids. V lost 6 bases and J lost 2, with 26 bases in between. These records were also assigned to another study, of yellow fever vaccine responses in identical twins.

The TCR was taken from a woman aged 18-30 years in good health. Material: PBMCs. The chain employs TRBV5-6 and TRBJ2-5, with D possibly being TRBD1 (9 bases). Written as DNA, the CDR3 is TGTGCCAGCAAATTAGCGGGACAGGGCCAGGGTGGGCAAGAGACCCAGTACTTC. Protein: CASKLAGQGQGGQETQYF.